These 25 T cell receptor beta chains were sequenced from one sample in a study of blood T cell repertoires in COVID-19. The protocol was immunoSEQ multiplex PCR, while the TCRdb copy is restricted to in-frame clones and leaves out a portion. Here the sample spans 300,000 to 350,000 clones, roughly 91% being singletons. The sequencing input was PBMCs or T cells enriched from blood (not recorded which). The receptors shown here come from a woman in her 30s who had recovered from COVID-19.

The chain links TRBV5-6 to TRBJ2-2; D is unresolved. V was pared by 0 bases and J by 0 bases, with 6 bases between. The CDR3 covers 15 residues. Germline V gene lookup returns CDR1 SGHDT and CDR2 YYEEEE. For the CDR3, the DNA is TGTGCCAGCAGCTTGGGGAGACCGAACACCGGGGAGCTGTTTTTT. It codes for CASSLGRPNTGELFF.

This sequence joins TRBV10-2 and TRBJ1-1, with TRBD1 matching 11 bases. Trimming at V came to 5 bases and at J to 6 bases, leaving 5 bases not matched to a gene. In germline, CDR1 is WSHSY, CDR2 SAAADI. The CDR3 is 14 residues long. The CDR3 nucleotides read TGCGCCAGCAGTAGAGGACAGGGGGCGGCTGAAGCTTTCTTT. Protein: CASSRGQGAAEAFF.

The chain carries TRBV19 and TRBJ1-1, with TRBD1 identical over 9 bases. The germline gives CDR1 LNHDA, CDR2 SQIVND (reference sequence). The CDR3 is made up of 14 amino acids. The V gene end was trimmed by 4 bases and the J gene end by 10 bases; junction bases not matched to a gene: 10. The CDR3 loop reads CASSTQGTGRGAFF. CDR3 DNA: TGTGCCAGTAGTACGCAGGGGACAGGGAGGGGAGCTTTCTTT. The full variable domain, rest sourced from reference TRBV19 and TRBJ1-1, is DGGITQSPKYLFRKEGQNVTLSCEQNLNHDAMYWYRQDPGQGLRLIYYSQIVNDFQKGDIAEGYSVSREKKESFPLTVTSAQKNPTAFYLCASSTQGTGRGAFFGQGTRLTVV.

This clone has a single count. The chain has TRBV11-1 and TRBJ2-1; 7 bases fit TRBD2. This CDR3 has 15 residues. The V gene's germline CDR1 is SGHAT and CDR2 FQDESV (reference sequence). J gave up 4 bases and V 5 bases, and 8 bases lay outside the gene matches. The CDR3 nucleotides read TGTGCCAGCAGCCGAATAGGGGAGGGGTACAATGAGCAGTTCTTC. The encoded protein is CASSRIGEGYNEQFF.

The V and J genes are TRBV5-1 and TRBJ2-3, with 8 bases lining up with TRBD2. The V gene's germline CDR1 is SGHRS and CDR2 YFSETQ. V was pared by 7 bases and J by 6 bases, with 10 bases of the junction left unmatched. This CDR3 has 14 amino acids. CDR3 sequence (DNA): TGCGCCAGCGGACTAGCTTTTTCCTCGGATACGCAGTATTTT. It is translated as CASGLAFSSDTQYF.

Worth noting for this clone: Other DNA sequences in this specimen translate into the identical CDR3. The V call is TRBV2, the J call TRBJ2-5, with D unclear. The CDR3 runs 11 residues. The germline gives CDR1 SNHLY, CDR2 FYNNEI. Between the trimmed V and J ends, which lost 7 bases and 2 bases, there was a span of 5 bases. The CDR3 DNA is TGTGCCAGCACACTGCAAGAGACCCAGTACTTC. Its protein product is CASTLQETQYF.

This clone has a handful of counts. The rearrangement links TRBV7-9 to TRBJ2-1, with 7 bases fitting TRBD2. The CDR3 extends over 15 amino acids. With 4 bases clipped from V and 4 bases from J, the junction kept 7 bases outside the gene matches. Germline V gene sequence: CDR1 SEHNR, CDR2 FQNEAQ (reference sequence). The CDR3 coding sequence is TGTGCCAGCAGCTCCAAACTAGCGACATACAATGAGCAGTTCTTC. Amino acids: CASSSKLATYNEQFF.

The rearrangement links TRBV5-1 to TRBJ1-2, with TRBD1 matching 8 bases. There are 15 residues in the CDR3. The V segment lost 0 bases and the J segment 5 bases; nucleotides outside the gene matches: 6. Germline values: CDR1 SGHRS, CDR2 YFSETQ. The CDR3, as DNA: TGCGCCAGCAGCTTGGCCAGGGACAGGAGATATGGCTACACCTTC. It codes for CASSLARDRRYGYTF.

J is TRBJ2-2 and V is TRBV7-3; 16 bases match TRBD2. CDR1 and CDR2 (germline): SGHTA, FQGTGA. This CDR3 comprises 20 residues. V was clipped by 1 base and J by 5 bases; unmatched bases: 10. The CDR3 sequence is CASSLKSGLAGGPGTGELFF. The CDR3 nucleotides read TGTGCCAGCAGCTTAAAGTCGGGACTAGCGGGAGGGCCTGGGACCGGGGAGCTGTTTTTT.

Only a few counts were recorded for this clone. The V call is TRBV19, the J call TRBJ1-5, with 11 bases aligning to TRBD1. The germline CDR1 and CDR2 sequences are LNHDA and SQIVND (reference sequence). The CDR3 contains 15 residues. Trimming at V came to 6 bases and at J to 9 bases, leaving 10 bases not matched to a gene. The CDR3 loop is CASRRGTGGSRPQHF. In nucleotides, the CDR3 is TGTGCCAGTAGGCGGGGGACAGGGGGTTCTCGGCCCCAGCATTTT.

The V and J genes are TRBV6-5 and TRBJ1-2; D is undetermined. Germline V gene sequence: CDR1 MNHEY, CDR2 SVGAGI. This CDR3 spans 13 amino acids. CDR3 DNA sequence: TGTGCTTCAGCAGAGCGGGGTAACTATGGCTACACCTTC. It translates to CASAERGNYGYTF.

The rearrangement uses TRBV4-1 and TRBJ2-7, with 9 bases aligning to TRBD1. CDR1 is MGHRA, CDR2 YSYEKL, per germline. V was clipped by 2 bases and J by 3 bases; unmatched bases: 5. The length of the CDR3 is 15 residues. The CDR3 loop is CASSQSGTGIYEQYF. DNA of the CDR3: TGCGCCAGCAGCCAAAGCGGGACAGGGATCTACGAGCAGTACTTC.

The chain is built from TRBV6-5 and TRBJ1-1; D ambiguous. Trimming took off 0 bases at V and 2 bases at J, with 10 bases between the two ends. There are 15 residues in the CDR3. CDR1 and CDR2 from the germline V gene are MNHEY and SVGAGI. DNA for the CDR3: TGTGCCAGCAGTTACTCGATTATCCTAAACACTGAAGCTTTCTTT. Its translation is CASSYSIILNTEAFF.

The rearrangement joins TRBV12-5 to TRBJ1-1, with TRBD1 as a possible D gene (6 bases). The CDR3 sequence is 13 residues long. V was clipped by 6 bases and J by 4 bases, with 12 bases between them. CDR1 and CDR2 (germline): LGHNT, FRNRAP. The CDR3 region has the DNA TGTGCTAGTGGCCACCTACAGGGCACTGAAGCTTTCTTT. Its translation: CASGHLQGTEAFF.

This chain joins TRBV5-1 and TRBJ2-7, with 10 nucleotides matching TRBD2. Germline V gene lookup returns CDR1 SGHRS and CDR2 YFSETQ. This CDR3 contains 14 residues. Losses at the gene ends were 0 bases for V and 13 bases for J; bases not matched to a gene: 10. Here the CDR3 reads CASSLGTSGVRVYF. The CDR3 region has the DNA TGCGCCAGCAGCTTGGGGACTAGCGGCGTCCGAGTATACTTC.

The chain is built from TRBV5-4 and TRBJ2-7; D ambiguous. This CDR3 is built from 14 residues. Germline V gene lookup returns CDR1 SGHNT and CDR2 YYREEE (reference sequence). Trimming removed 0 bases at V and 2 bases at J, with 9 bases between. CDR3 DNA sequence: TGTGCCAGCAGCTTGGCGCCGTTAGCCTACGAGCAGTACTTC. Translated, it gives CASSLAPLAYEQYF.

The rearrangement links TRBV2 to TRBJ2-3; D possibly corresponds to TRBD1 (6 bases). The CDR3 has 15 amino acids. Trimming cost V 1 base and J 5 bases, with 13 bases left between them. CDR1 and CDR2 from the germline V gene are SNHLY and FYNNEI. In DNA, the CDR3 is TGTGCCAGCAGTGAAGGGTCAGGGGTGAGAGATACGCAGTATTTT. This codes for CASSEGSGVRDTQYF.

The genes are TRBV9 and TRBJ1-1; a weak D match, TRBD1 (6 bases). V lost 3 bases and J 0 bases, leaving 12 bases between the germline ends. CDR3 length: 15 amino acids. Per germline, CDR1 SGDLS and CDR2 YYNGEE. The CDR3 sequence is CASSGRTALNTEAFF. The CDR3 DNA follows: TGTGCCAGCAGCGGCCGGACAGCTCTGAACACTGAAGCTTTCTTT.

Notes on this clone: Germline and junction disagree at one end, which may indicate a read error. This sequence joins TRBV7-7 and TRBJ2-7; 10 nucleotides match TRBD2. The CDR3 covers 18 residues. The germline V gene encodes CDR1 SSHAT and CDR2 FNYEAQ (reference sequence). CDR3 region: CASSLGSGGTSESYEQYF. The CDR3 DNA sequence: TGTGCTAGCAGCTTAGGTTCCGGAGGGACTAGCGAGTCCTACGAGCAGTACTTC.

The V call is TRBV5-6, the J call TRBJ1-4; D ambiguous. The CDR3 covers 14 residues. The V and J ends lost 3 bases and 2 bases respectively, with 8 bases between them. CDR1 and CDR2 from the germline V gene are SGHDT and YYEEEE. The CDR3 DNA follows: TGTGCCAGCAGCTCGGGATCGACTAATGAAAAACTGTTTTTT. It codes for CASSSGSTNEKLFF.

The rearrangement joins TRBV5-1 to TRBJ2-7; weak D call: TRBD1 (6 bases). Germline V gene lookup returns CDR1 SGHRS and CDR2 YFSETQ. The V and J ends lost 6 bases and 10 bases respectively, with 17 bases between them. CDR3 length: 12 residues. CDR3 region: CASKRNRDTQYF. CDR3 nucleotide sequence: TGCGCCAGCAAACGCAACCGGGACACTCAGTACTTC. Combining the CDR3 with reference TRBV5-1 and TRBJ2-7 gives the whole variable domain KAGVTQTPRYLIKTRGQQVTLSCSPISGHRSVSWYQQTPGQGLQFLFEYFSETQRNKGNFPGRFSGRQFSNSRSEMNVSTLELGDSALYLCASKRNRDTQYFGPGTRLTVT.

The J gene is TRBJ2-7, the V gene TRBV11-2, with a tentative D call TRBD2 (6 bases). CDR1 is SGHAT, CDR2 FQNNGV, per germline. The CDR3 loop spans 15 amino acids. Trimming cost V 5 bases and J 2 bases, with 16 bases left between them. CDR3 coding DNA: TGTGCCAGCAGCCAACCGGCGGGATGGGCCTACGAGCAGTACTTC. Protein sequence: CASSQPAGWAYEQYF.

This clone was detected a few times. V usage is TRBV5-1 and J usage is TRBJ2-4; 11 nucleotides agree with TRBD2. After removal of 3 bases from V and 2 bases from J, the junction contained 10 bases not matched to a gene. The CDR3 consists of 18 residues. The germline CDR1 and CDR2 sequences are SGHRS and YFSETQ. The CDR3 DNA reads TGCGCCAGCAGCTCCGATTACAGACTAGCGGGATCCAAAAACATTCAGTACTTC. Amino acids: CASSSDYRLAGSKNIQYF. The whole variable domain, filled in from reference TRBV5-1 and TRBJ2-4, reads KAGVTQTPRYLIKTRGQQVTLSCSPISGHRSVSWYQQTPGQGLQFLFEYFSETQRNKGNFPGRFSGRQFSNSRSEMNVSTLELGDSALYLCASSSDYRLAGSKNIQYFGAGTRLSVL.

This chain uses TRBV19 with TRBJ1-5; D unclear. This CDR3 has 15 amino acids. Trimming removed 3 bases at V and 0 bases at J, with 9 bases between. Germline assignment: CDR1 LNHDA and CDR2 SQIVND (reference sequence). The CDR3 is CASSIAATSNQPQHF. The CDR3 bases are TGTGCCAGTAGTATCGCAGCGACTAGCAATCAGCCCCAGCATTTT.

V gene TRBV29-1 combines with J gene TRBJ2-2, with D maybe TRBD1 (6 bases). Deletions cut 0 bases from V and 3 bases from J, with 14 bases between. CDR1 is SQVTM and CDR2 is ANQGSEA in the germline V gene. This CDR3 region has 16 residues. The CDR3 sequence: CSVEDVRDTYTGELFF. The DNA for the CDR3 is TGCAGCGTTGAAGATGTCAGGGACACCTACACCGGGGAGCTGTTTTTT.